Presented here are 12 T cell receptor beta chains from one specimen sequenced in a study of cytomegalovirus exposure and HLA in healthy donors. Primers included in the PCR were 60 Vbeta and 13 Jbeta primers. Produced via immunoSEQ multiplex PCR; TCRdb's table is partial and in-frame only. There are roughly 100,000 clones in the sample, with about 0.59% held by the top ten. The sample taken for sequencing was PBMCs. The receptors come from a man in his fifties or sixties in good health and CMV-seronegative.

The chain combines TRBV11-2 with TRBJ2-7; tentatively, D is TRBD2 (6 bases). The V end was cut by 1 base, the J end by 2 bases, with 6 bases between. The CDR3 covers 13 residues. Germline lookup yields CDR1 SGHAT and CDR2 FQNNGV. The CDR3 reads CASSLGLAYEQYF. In DNA form, the CDR3 reads TGTGCCAGCAGCTTAGGACTAGCCTACGAGCAGTACTTC.

This sequence joins TRBV7-3 and TRBJ2-3, with TRBD1 identical over 9 bases. CDR3 length equals 15 residues. Germline V CDR1 and CDR2: SGHTA, FQGTGA. Trimming removed 1 base from V and 7 bases from J; junction bases left unmatched: 6. The CDR3 reads CASSLITGGINTQYF. CDR3 DNA: TGTGCCAGCAGCTTAATTACAGGGGGCATTAATACGCAGTATTTT. The whole variable domain, remainder taken from reference TRBV7-3 and TRBJ2-3, is GAGVSQTPSNKVTEKGKYVELRCDPISGHTALYWYRQSLGQGPEFLIYFQGTGAADDSGLPNDRFFAVRPEGSVSTLKIQRTERGDSAVYLCASSLITGGINTQYFGPGTRLTVL.

This chain uses TRBV29-1 with TRBJ2-2; 10 nucleotides agree with TRBD1. This CDR3 is built from 15 residues. V gave up 4 bases and J gave up 4 bases; unmatched junction bases: 6. CDR1 SQVTM and CDR2 ANQGSEA come from the germline V gene. CDR3 in amino acids: CSVVWDRGFTGELFF. In nucleotides, the CDR3 is TGCAGCGTTGTTTGGGACAGGGGTTTCACCGGGGAGCTGTTTTTT.

The V and J genes are TRBV11-2 and TRBJ2-7, with D possibly matching TRBD1 (6 bases). Trimming shortened V by 6 bases and J by 4 bases, and 10 bases separated the two germline ends. The length of the CDR3 is 12 residues. Germline-derived CDR1 and CDR2 are SGHAT and FQNNGV. This CDR3 reads CASSSGAYEQYF. The CDR3 DNA reads as TGTGCCAGCAGTTCAGGGGCGTACGAGCAGTACTTC. The full variable domain, in which reference TRBV11-2 and TRBJ2-7 provide the parts outside the CDR3, is EAGVAQSPRYKIIEKRQSVAFWCNPISGHATLYWYQQILGQGPKLLIQFQNNGVVDDSQLPKDRFSAERLKGVDSTLKIQPAKLEDSAVYLCASSSGAYEQYFGPGTRLTVT.

The V gene is TRBV2, the J gene TRBJ1-4, with a possible D match to TRBD1 (6 bases). The CDR3 has 13 residues. Germline-derived CDR1 and CDR2 are SNHLY and FYNNEI. Trimming cost V 6 bases and J 6 bases, with 11 bases left between them. CDR3 nucleotide sequence: TGTGCCAGCAGCGGACAGTGGTATGAAAAACTGTTTTTT. It encodes CASSGQWYEKLFF.

This chain uses TRBV6-5 with TRBJ2-1; TRBD2 might be the D (6 bases). From germline, CDR1 is MNHEY and CDR2 SVGAGI. The V end lost 6 bases, the J end lost 8 bases, and 20 bases lay between the germline ends. The CDR3 runs to 15 residues. The CDR3 DNA reads as TGTGCCAGCAGGCGCGGGACTTCACCGTCGGATGAGCAGTTCTTC. This sequence encodes CASRRGTSPSDEQFF.

V gene TRBV4-3 combines with J gene TRBJ2-7; the D gene is possibly TRBD2 (6 bases). Trimming took off 0 bases at V and 1 base at J, with 16 bases between the two ends. The CDR3 has 17 amino acids. Germline V CDR1 and CDR2: LGHNA, YSLEER. The CDR3 reads CASSQDVEGPGSYEQYF. The CDR3, as DNA: TGCGCCAGCAGCCAAGATGTGGAGGGGCCGGGGTCCTACGAGCAGTACTTC.

V gene TRBV5-5 combines with J gene TRBJ1-6, with no clear D. This CDR3 comprises 13 residues. The V end was cut by 4 bases, the J end by 7 bases, with 9 bases between. Germline V gives CDR1 SGHKS, CDR2 YYEKEE (reference sequence). The CDR3 bases are TGTGCCAGCAGCCCGGGTCCAAATTCACCCCTCCACTTT. Its translation is CASSPGPNSPLHF.

The chain couples TRBV6-7 to TRBJ2-1; 12 nucleotides align to TRBD2. TRBV6-7 is classed as an ORF, of uncertain function. This CDR3 spans 14 amino acids. Trimming cost V 11 bases and J 4 bases; bases outside gene matches: 6. CDR3 nucleotides: TGTGCCCTTGGGACTAGCGGGTCTTACAATGAGCAGTTCTTC. Protein product: CALGTSGSYNEQFF.

J is TRBJ1-2 and V is TRBV5-1; 9 bases line up with TRBD1. J was trimmed by 2 bases and V by 5 bases; bases with no gene match: 16. This CDR3 comprises 18 residues. Germline loops: CDR1 SGHRS, CDR2 YFSETQ. The CDR3 DNA sequence: TGCGCCAGCAGTTATGCCCGGGACAGGGCTGCAGTGAACTATGGCTACACCTTC. The encoded protein is CASSYARDRAAVNYGYTF.

J is TRBJ2-5 and V is TRBV7-9; D remains unclear. Trimming took off 4 bases at V and 1 base at J, with 13 bases between the two ends. The CDR3 has 15 residues. CDR1 is SEHNR and CDR2 is FQNEAQ in the germline V gene (reference sequence). The CDR3 spells CASSSAGLVQETQYF. The CDR3 DNA is TGTGCCAGCAGCTCCGCTGGGCTGGTCCAAGAGACCCAGTACTTC.

This chain uses TRBV11-3 with TRBJ2-7; the D gene is possibly TRBD2 (5 bases). CDR1 SGHNT and CDR2 YENEEA come from the germline V gene. The CDR3 runs 15 residues. V lost 6 bases, J lost 5 bases, and 20 bases lay in between. The CDR3 sequence: CASSLVSALGDEQYF. CDR3 nucleotide sequence: TGTGCCAGCAGTTTGGTTAGCGCCCTCGGGGACGAGCAGTACTTC.